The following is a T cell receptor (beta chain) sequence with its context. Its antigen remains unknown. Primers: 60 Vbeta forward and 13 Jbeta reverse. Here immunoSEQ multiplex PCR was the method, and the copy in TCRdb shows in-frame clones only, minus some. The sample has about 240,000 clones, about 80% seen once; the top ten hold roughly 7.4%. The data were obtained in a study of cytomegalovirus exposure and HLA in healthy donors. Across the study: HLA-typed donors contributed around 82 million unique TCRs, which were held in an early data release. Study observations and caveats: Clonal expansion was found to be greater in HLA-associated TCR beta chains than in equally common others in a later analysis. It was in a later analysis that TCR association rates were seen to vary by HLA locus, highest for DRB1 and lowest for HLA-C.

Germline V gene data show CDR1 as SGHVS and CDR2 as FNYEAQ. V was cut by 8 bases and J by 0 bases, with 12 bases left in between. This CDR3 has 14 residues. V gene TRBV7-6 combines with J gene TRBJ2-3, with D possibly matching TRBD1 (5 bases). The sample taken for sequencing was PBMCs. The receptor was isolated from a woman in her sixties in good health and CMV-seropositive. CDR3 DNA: TGTGCCAGCCAGGGAAAGGCTAGCACAGATACGCAGTATTTT. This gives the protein CASQGKASTDTQYF. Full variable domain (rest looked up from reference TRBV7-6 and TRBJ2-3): GAGVSQSPRYKVTKRGQDVALRCDPISGHVSLYWYRQALGQGPEFLTYFNYEAQQDKSGLPNDRFSAERPEGSISTLTIQRTEQRDSAMYRCASQGKASTDTQYFGPGTRLTVL.